This T cell receptor beta chain originates from a study of blood T cell repertoires in COVID-19. On the study more broadly: T cells, B-cell-depleted T cells, or PBMCs provided the cDNA or gDNA that served as material.

CDR3 length: 14 residues. Germline CDR1 and CDR2: SEHNR and FQNEAQ (reference sequence). Trimming took 5 bases from V and 1 from J, leaving 12 bases between them. Libraries were prepared by immunoSEQ multiplex PCR; TCRdb keeps only in-frame clonotypes and omits some of them. The sample lists about 170,000 clones, approximately 86% occurring once. The Seattle site enrolled patients during active infection and followed them longitudinally. The receptor comes from a woman over 75 with COVID-19, enrolled during active disease. The chain recombines TRBV7-9 with TRBJ2-7, with D hard to call. The sequenced material came from peripheral blood. In DNA, the CDR3 is TGTGCCAGCAGCGCGCGTTCCGAGTCCTACGAGCAGTACTTC. Amino acids: CASSARSESYEQYF.